Sequencing of this T cell receptor (beta chain) was carried out in a study of blood T cell repertoires in COVID-19. Across the whole study: PBMCs, B-cell-depleted T cells, or T cells were the source of the cDNA or gDNA that made up the material.

CDR3 length equals 17 residues. V shed 4 bases and J shed 7 bases, with 25 bases lying between them. Germline loops: CDR1 LGHDT, CDR2 YNNKEL (reference sequence). Participants came from some 26 US areas, aged about 18 to 89 years. Participant reports of clinical history set cohort assignment. Two consecutive negative NP/OP PCR tests, clearance, or resolved symptoms defined Cohort 3 recovery. Libraries were prepared by immunoSEQ multiplex PCR; TCRdb keeps only in-frame clonotypes and omits some of them. In the table there are 230,000 or so clones, roughly 90% of which are singletons. This receptor was identified in a woman in her thirties who had recovered from COVID-19. Sequencing used PBMCs or T cells enriched from blood (not recorded which). J is TRBJ1-1 and V is TRBV3-1 (or the pseudogene TRBV3-2), with D possibly being TRBD1 (5 bases). This CDR3 reads CASSPKDGGRALDEAFF. The DNA of the CDR3 is TGTGCCAGCAGCCCCAAGGATGGGGGGAGGGCTCTAGATGAAGCTTTCTTT.